The present entry profiles one TCR beta chain with its context. Clones were sequenced by immunoSEQ multiplex PCR, and TCRdb holds only the in-frame ones, with some missing. The profile shows about 50,000 clones, roughly 92% of them singletons. V lost 2 bases and J lost 2; bases outside the gene matches: 2. This CDR3 region has 15 residues. The germline gives CDR1 SGHTA, CDR2 FQGNSA. The record originates from a study of T cell changes during pregnancy in multiple sclerosis. This specimen consisted of CD4+ T cells from peripheral blood mononuclear cells, obtained in the third trimester of pregnancy. This TCR derives from a female donor with multiple sclerosis, enrolled in a pregnancy study. The chain recombines TRBV7-2 with TRBJ2-3, with 9 positions matching TRBD2. CDR3 nucleotide sequence: TGTGCCAGCAGCTTACTAGCGGGGCCCACAGATACGCAGTATTTT. It encodes CASSLLAGPTDTQYF.